The 21 T cell receptor beta chains reported below all come from one sample, sequenced in a study of control samples from healthy donors and cancer patients. The repertoire was sequenced with immunoSEQ multiplex PCR; TCRdb's copy has only in-frame clones and lacks some. This table holds about 130,000 clones, roughly 90% found once. The sequenced material came from blood. The receptors originated from a woman aged 45 to 65 in good health.

The CDR3 DNA follows: TGTGCCAGTAGCGGACTAGCGGGATACACGCAGTATTTT. Residues: CASSGLAGYTQYF. The gene calls are TRBV19 and TRBJ2-3, with 12 positions matching TRBD2. The CDR3 covers 13 residues. Losses at the gene ends were 6 bases for V and 9 bases for J; bases not matched to a gene: 4. Per germline, CDR1 LNHDA and CDR2 SQIVND (reference sequence).

The genes are TRBV7-2 and TRBJ1-4; D possibly corresponds to TRBD1 (5 bases). Per germline, CDR1 SGHTA and CDR2 FQGNSA. The CDR3 is 15 residues long. V lost 5 bases to trimming and J lost 0 bases, with 10 bases between them. The CDR3 nucleotides are TGTGCCAGCAGCGGGGGTTCCGCAACTAATGAAAAACTGTTTTTT. This encodes CASSGGSATNEKLFF.

This clone came up once. The chain is built from TRBV29-1 and TRBJ2-3, with D maybe TRBD2 (6 bases). The CDR3 contains 15 residues. V was pared by 4 bases and J by 4 bases, with 18 bases between. Germline-derived CDR1 and CDR2 are SQVTM and ANQGSEA. Here the CDR3 DNA reads TGCAGCGTTGCGTGGGGGGTGCTTCGGTCAGATACGCAGTATTTT. Its protein product is CSVAWGVLRSDTQYF.

This chain links TRBV5-4 with TRBJ2-5; either TRBD1 or TRBD2 may fit D (5 bases each). CDR3 length equals 13 residues. The V gene's germline CDR1 is SGHNT and CDR2 YYREEE (reference sequence). Trimming cost V 2 bases and J 5 bases, with 10 bases left between them. The CDR3 sequence is CASSFRDRETQYF. As DNA, the CDR3 is TGTGCCAGCAGCTTTCGGGACCGGGAGACCCAGTACTTC.

This chain links TRBV6-5 with TRBJ1-2; D is uncertain. The germline CDR1 and CDR2 sequences are MNHEY and SVGAGI. V lost 2 bases and J 4 bases, leaving 8 bases between the germline ends. The CDR3 totals 13 residues. The DNA of the CDR3 is TGTGCCAGCAGTTACAGGGCAGGCTATGGCTACACCTTC. Its protein is CASSYRAGYGYTF.

The chain is built from TRBV7-9 and TRBJ1-1, with TRBD1 matching 7 bases. The CDR3 has 15 residues. The trim removed 5 bases at V and 0 bases at J, leaving 6 bases unmatched. Per germline, CDR1 SEHNR and CDR2 FQNEAQ (reference sequence). The DNA of the CDR3 is TGTGCCAGCAGCCTCGGACAGGCCTTGAACACTGAAGCTTTCTTT. Amino acids: CASSLGQALNTEAFF.

J is TRBJ2-7 and V is TRBV28; 8 positions agree with TRBD2. The J segment lost 2 bases and the V segment lost 6 bases, leaving 6 bases of the junction unmatched. This CDR3 has 14 residues. In germline, CDR1 is MDHEN, CDR2 SYDVKM. The CDR3 coding sequence is TGTGCCAGCAGCGCCGGGACTAGTGCCTACGAGCAGTACTTC. It encodes CASSAGTSAYEQYF.

This rearrangement joins TRBV7-9 to TRBJ1-2; tentative D call: TRBD1 (6 bases). The CDR3 runs to 16 residues. Germline-derived CDR1 and CDR2 are SEHNR and FQNEAQ (reference sequence). V lost 3 bases to trimming and J lost 6 bases, with 20 bases between them. This CDR3 is CASSLVRSEGGNGYTF. The CDR3 DNA follows: TGTGCCAGCAGCTTGGTCCGATCGGAAGGGGGGAATGGCTACACCTTC.

DNA for the CDR3: TGTGCCAGCAGCCAAGTCTCAGGACTGGACAGTGGGAAACTGTTTTTT. Amino acids: CASSQVSGLDSGKLFF. This chain connects TRBV4-2 to TRBJ1-4; D perhaps matches TRBD1 (6 bases). The CDR3 has 16 amino acids. Germline values: CDR1 LGHNA, CDR2 YNFKEQ. The V end was cut by 1 base, the J end by 11 bases, with 20 bases between.

The V gene is TRBV6-5, the J gene TRBJ2-5; TRBD1 aligns across 9 bases. Per germline, CDR1 MNHEY and CDR2 SVGAGI. The ends lost 6 bases at V and 5 bases at J; junction bases unmatched: 10. The length of the CDR3 is 15 residues. The CDR3 DNA reads as TGTGCCAGCAGGCTGGGACAGGGAGAAGGGGAGACCCAGTACTTC. This encodes CASRLGQGEGETQYF.

The chain links TRBV11-2 to TRBJ2-3; 10 bases align to TRBD2. V lost 5 bases, J lost 1 base, and 3 bases stayed unmatched. The length of the CDR3 is 15 residues. Germline V CDR1 and CDR2: SGHAT, FQNNGV. CDR3 in DNA: TGTGCCAGCAGCCAGCTAGCGGGAGGCACAGATACGCAGTATTTT. The encoded protein is CASSQLAGGTDTQYF.

V is TRBV10-2 and J is TRBJ2-1; 11 bases align to TRBD2. Germline V gene lookup returns CDR1 WSHSY and CDR2 SAAADI. This CDR3 is built from 16 residues. The V segment lost 7 bases and the J segment 7 bases; nucleotides outside the gene matches: 12. The CDR3 DNA sequence: TGCGCCAGCAAAGGCTCTCTAGCGGGGGGTCGTAATGAGCAGTTCTTC. It is translated as CASKGSLAGGRNEQFF.

The chain is built from TRBV7-2 and TRBJ2-7, with a possible D match to TRBD2 (5 bases). The CDR3 is made up of 15 amino acids. In germline, CDR1 is SGHTA, CDR2 FQGNSA. Trimming shortened V by 1 base and J by 2 bases, and 12 bases separated the two germline ends. This CDR3 is CASSLVDYSPYEQYF. CDR3 DNA sequence: TGTGCCAGCAGCTTAGTCGACTACTCCCCCTACGAGCAGTACTTC.

This chain links TRBV21-1 with TRBJ1-4. TRBV21-1 is classified as a pseudogene. The CDR3 contains 17 residues. The CDR3 bases are TGTGCCAGCAGCAAAGCGTCAGCGGAGCCAACTAATGAAAAACTGTTTTTT. This codes for CASSKASAEPTNEKLFF.

J is TRBJ2-1 and V is TRBV6-1; D is unclear. CDR1 and CDR2 (germline): MNHNS, SASEGT. The CDR3 has 12 amino acids. Deletions cut 2 bases from V and 11 bases from J, with 10 bases between. CDR3 DNA: TGTGCCAGCAGTGAAAGTGGGCACCAGCAGTTCTTC. It translates to CASSESGHQQFF.

The V call is TRBV19, the J call TRBJ1-2; D is unresolved. Germline V gives CDR1 LNHDA, CDR2 SQIVND (reference sequence). The ends were cut back, 3 bases at V and 6 bases at J, with 11 bases in the middle. The CDR3 is made up of 13 amino acids. The DNA for the CDR3 is TGTGCCAGTAGTATTAAAGGTGTCAATGGCTACACCTTC. It translates to CASSIKGVNGYTF.

This rearrangement joins TRBV29-1 to TRBJ1-1; 10 positions agree with TRBD1. The CDR3 is 13 residues long. Trimming at V came to 6 bases and at J to 7 bases, leaving 8 bases not matched to a gene. Germline lookup yields CDR1 SQVTM and CDR2 ANQGSEA. DNA for the CDR3: TGCAGCGTGGGGGACAGGGGCGAAAATGAAGCTTTCTTT. Translated, it gives CSVGDRGENEAFF.

This clone was counted once. J is TRBJ1-3 and V is TRBV28; D gene unclear. CDR3 size: 13 residues. Germline V gene lookup returns CDR1 MDHEN and CDR2 SYDVKM. V dropped 6 bases and J dropped 4 bases, with 10 bases sitting between them. This CDR3 is CASRAFPGNTIYF. The CDR3 coding sequence is TGTGCCAGCAGAGCCTTTCCAGGAAACACCATATATTTT.

V gene TRBV4-1 combines with J gene TRBJ2-3; D is tentatively TRBD1 or TRBD2 (5 bases each). The CDR3 contains 14 residues. Germline loops: CDR1 MGHRA, CDR2 YSYEKL. Between the trimmed V and J ends, which lost 1 base and 2 bases, there was a span of 7 bases. This CDR3 is CASSQGGTTDTQYF. CDR3 DNA: TGCGCCAGCAGCCAAGGGGGGACCACAGATACGCAGTATTTT.

CDR3 region: CASSLDREETQYF. CDR3 nucleotides: TGTGCCAGCAGCTTGGACAGAGAAGAGACCCAGTACTTC. V usage is TRBV13 and J usage is TRBJ2-5; tentatively, D is TRBD1 (6 bases). In germline, CDR1 is PRHDT, CDR2 FYEKMQ (reference sequence). This CDR3 comprises 13 residues. Trimming took off 3 bases at V and 3 bases at J, with 8 bases between the two ends.

The chain combines TRBV5-1 with TRBJ1-4; D remains unclear. Germline V gene sequence: CDR1 SGHRS, CDR2 YFSETQ. The CDR3 covers 16 residues. V lost 0 bases to trimming and J lost 0 bases, with 9 bases between them. CDR3 sequence reads: CASSLGTVATNEKLFF. CDR3 coding DNA: TGCGCCAGCAGCTTGGGTACCGTTGCAACTAATGAAAAACTGTTTTTT.